This T cell receptor beta chain originates from a study of a mutant IDH1 vaccine in newly diagnosed glioma. Clones were sequenced by immunoSEQ multiplex PCR, and TCRdb holds only the in-frame ones, with some missing. Of 20,000 to 25,000 clones listed, under 80% are singletons. In its sample, this clone was seen a few times. The antigen is unknown. Germline CDR1 is GTSNPN and CDR2 is SVGIG (reference sequence). V was clipped by 3 bases and J by 7 bases; unmatched bases: 7. The CDR3 contains 14 residues. The time point here: week 11, during vaccination. In the vaccine, a single dose held 300 ug of the mutant IDH1 20-mer peptide, along with topical imiquimod. Diagnosis in the donors showed new WHO grade 3 or 4 astrocytomas that were IDH1-mutant and ATRX-lost. Findings of the study overall: Any relationship between pseudoprogression and changes in top peripheral T cell clonotypes seemed absent.

The sample was peripheral blood mononuclear cells (PBMCs), taken from a glioma patient whose treatment included an IDH1 peptide vaccine. The sequence derives from a man aged 18 to 30 with glioma. Some clones in this sample may be carry-over from other donors' samples. The chain has TRBV30 and TRBJ1-4; 8 bases are shared with TRBD1. The CDR3 sequence is CAWSSGGTGEKLFF. CDR3 bases: TGTGCCTGGAGCTCGGGGGGGACAGGTGAAAAACTGTTTTTT.